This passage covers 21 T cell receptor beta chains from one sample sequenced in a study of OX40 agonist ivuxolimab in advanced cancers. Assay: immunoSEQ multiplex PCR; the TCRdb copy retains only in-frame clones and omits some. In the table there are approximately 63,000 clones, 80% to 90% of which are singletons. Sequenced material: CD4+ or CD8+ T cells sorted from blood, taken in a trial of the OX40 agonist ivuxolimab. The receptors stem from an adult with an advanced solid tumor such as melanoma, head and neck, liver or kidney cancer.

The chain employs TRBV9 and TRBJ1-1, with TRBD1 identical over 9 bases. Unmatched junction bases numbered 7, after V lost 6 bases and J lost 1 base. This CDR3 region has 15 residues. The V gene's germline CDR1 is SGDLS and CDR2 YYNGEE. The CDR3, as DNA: TGTGCCAGCACCTGGACAGGGGTTACGAACACTGAAGCTTTCTTT. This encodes CASTWTGVTNTEAFF.

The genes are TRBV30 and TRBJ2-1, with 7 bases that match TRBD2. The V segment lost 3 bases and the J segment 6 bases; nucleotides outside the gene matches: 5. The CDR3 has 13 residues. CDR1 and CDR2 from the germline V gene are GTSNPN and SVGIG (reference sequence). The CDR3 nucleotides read TGTGCCTGGAGCAGGTGGGAGGGCAATGAGCAGTTCTTC. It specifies CAWSRWEGNEQFF.

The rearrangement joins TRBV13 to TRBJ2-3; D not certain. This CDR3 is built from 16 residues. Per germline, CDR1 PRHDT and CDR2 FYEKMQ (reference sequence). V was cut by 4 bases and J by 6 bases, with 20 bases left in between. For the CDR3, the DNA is TGTGCCAGCAGCTCCAACATACTGGGCCTGGGGGATACGCAGTATTTT. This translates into CASSSNILGLGDTQYF.

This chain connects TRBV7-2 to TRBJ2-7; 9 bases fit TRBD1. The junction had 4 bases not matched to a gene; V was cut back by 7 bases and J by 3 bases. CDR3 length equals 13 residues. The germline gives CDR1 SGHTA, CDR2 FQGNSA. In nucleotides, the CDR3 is TGTGCCAGCAACCCGGGACAGGGCTACGAGCAGTACTTC. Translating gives CASNPGQGYEQYF.

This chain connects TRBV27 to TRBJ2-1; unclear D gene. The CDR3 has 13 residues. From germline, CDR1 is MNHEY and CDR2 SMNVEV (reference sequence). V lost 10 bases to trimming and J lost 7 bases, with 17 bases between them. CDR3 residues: CATASGAWNEQFF. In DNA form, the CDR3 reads TGTGCCACCGCTTCAGGAGCGTGGAATGAGCAGTTCTTC.

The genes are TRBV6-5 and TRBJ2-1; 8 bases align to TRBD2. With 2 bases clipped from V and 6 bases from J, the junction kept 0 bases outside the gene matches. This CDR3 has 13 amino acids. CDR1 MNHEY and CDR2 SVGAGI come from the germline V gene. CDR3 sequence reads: CASSYGTSNEQFF. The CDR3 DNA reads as TGTGCCAGCAGTTACGGGACTAGCAATGAGCAGTTCTTC.

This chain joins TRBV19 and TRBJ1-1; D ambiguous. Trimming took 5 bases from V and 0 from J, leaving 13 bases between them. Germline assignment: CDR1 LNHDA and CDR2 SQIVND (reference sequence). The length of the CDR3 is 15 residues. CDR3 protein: CASSPEAYMNTEAFF. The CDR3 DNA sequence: TGTGCCAGTAGTCCCGAGGCGTACATGAACACTGAAGCTTTCTTT.

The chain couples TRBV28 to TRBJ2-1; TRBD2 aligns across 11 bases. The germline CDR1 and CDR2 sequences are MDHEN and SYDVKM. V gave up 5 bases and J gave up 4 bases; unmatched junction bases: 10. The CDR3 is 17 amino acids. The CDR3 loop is CASSPIGGLAEYNEQFF. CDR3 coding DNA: TGTGCCAGCAGTCCCATCGGGGGACTAGCGGAATACAATGAGCAGTTCTTC.

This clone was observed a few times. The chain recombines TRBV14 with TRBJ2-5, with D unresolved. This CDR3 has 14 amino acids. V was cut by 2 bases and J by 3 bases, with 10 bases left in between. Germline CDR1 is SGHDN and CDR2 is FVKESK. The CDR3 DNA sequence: TGTGCCAGCAGCCAAAACCGAGAGGAAGAGACCCAGTACTTC. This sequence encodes CASSQNREEETQYF.

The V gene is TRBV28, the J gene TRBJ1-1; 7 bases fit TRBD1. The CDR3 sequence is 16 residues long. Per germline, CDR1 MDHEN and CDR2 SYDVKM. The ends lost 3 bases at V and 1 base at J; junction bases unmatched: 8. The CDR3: CASSFPGGASNTEAFF. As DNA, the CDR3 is TGTGCCAGCAGTTTCCCAGGGGGAGCATCGAACACTGAAGCTTTCTTT.

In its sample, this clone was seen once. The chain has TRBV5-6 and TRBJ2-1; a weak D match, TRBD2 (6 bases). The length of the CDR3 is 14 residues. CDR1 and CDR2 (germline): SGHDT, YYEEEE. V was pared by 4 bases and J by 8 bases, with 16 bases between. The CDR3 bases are TGTGCCAGCAGCCTCCCTGGGAGGAGCTATGAGCAGTTCTTC. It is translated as CASSLPGRSYEQFF.

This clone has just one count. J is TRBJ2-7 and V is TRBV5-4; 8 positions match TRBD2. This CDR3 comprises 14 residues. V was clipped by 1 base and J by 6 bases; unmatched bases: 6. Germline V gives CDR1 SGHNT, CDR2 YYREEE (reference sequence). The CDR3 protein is CASSLQLAELEQYF. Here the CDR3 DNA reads TGTGCCAGCAGCTTGCAACTAGCGGAACTCGAGCAGTACTTC.

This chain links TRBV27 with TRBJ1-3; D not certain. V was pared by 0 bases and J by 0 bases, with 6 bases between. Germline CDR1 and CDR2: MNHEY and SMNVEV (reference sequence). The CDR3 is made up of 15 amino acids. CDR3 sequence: CASSLSGHSGNTIYF. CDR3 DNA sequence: TGTGCCAGCAGTTTATCAGGCCACTCTGGAAACACCATATATTTT.

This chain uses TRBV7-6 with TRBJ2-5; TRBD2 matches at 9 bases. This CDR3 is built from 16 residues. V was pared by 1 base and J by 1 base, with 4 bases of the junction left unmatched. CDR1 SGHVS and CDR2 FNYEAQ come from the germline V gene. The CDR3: CASSLELAGPQETQYF. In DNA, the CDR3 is TGTGCCAGCAGCTTAGAGCTAGCGGGGCCCCAAGAGACCCAGTACTTC.

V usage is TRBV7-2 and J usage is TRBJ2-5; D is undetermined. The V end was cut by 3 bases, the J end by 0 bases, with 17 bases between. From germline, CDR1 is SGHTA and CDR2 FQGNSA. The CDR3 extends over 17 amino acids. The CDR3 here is CASSFGTDLWYQETQYF. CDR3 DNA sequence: TGTGCCAGCAGCTTCGGAACAGACCTTTGGTACCAAGAGACCCAGTACTTC.

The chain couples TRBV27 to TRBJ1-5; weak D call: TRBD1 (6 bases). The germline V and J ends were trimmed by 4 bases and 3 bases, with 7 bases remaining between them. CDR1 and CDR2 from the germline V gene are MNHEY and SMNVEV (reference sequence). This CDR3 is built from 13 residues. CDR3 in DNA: TGTGCCAGCAGTTGGGGACACAATCAGCCCCAGCATTTT. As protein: CASSWGHNQPQHF.

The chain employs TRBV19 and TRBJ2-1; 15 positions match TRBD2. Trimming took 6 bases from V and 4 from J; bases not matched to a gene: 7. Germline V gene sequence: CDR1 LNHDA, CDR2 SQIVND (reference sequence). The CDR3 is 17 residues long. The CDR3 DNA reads TGTGCCAGTAGCCATGGGACTAGCGGGAGGATGTACAATGAGCAGTTCTTC. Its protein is CASSHGTSGRMYNEQFF.

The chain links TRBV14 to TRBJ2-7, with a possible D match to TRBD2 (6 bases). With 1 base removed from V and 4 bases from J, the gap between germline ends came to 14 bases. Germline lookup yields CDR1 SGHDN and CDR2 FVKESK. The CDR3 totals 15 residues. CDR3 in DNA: TGTGCCAGCAGCCAAGCTTTAGGGGACTTATACGAGCAGTACTTC. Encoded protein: CASSQALGDLYEQYF. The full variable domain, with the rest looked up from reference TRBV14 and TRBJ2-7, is EAGVTQFPSHSVIEKGQTVTLRCDPISGHDNLYWYRRVMGKEIKFLLHFVKESKQDESGMPNNRFLAERTGGTYSTLKVQPAELEDSGVYFCASSQALGDLYEQYFGPGTRLTVT.

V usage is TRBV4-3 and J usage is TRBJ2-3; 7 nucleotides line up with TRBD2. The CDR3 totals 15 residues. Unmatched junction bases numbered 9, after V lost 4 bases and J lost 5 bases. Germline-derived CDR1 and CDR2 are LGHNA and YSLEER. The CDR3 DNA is TGCGCCAGCAGCCCACTAGCGAAGGAGGGAGATACGCAGTATTTT. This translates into CASSPLAKEGDTQYF.

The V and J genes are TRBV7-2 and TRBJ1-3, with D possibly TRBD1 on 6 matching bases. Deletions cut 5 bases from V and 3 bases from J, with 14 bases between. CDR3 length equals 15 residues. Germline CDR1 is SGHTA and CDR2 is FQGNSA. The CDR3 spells CASSQTGAGGNTIYF. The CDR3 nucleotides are TGTGCCAGCAGCCAAACGGGGGCGGGTGGAAACACCATATATTTT. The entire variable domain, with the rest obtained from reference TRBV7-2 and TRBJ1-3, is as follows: GAGVSQSPSNKVTEKGKDVELRCDPISGHTALYWYRQSLGQGLEFLIYFQGNSAPDKSGLPSDRFSAERTGGSVSTLTIQRTQQEDSAVYLCASSQTGAGGNTIYFGEGSWLTVV.

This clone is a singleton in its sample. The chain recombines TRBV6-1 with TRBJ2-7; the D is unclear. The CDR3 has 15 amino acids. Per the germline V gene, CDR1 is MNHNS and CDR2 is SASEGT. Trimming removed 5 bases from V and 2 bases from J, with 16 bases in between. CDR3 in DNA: TGTGCCAGCAGTATTACCCGCGCAGGCACCTACGAGCAGTACTTC. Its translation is CASSITRAGTYEQYF.